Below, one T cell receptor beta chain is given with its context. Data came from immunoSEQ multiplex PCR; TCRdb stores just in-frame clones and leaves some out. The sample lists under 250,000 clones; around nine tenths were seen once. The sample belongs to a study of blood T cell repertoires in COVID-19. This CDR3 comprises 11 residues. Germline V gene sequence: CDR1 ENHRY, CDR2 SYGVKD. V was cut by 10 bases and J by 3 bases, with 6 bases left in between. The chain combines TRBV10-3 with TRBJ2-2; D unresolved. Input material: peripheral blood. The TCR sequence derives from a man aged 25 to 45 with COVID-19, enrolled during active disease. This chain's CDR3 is CATRDTGELFF. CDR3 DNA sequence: TGTGCCACCCGAGACACCGGGGAGCTGTTTTTT.